One sample yielded the 13 T cell receptor beta chains listed below, sequenced in a study of beta chain features in type 1 diabetes. Every bit of the isolated RNA underwent reverse transcription, so sequencing read expressed TCRB transcripts. This table comes from immunoSEQ multiplex PCR, and its TCRdb copy is limited to in-frame clones, with some not included. The sample consists of some 120,000 clones, 17% of them appearing once. Their cognate antigens are unknown. General study findings and limits: Patients with Type 1 diabetes showed moderately but significantly shorter TCRB CDR3s in all four CD4+ subsets.

Sequencing was done on a sample of central memory CD4+ T cells from blood. The source of these receptors is a man aged 18 to 29 with type 1 diabetes.

This clone was picked up many times. This rearrangement joins TRBV11-2 to TRBJ1-2, with D possibly being TRBD1 (5 bases). Germline CDR1 and CDR2: SGHAT and FQNNGV. The CDR3 covers 15 residues. Deletions cut 5 bases from V and 7 bases from J, with 20 bases between. CDR3 nucleotide sequence: TGTGCCAGCAGCCCACAACAGGCGGCCCGGTCTGGCTACACCTTC. Translated, it gives CASSPQQAARSGYTF.

There are many counts of this clone. The rearrangement links TRBV25-1 to TRBJ2-1; no clear D gene. In germline, CDR1 is MGHDK, CDR2 SYGVNS. V was clipped by 4 bases and J by 5 bases, with 6 bases between them. The CDR3 length is 12 residues. The CDR3 loop reads CASSGDHNEQFF. The CDR3 region has the DNA TGTGCCAGCAGTGGAGACCACAATGAGCAGTTCTTC.

This clone was seen more than once but under ten times. The chain employs TRBV7-9 and TRBJ2-1; D is undetermined. V was trimmed by 3 bases and J by 5 bases, leaving 8 bases between them. Germline V lookup: CDR1 SEHNR, CDR2 FQNEAQ (reference sequence). CDR3 length equals 13 residues. The CDR3 is CASSFYLDNEQFF. CDR3 nucleotide sequence: TGTGCCAGCAGCTTCTACCTAGACAATGAGCAGTTCTTC.

The chain links TRBV2 to TRBJ2-5, with 9 bases fitting TRBD1. V lost 7 bases to trimming and J lost 4 bases; unmatched junction nucleotides: 1. Germline V gives CDR1 SNHLY, CDR2 FYNNEI. The CDR3 has 12 residues. The CDR3 region has the DNA TGTGCCAGCACGGACAGGGGAGAGACCCAGTACTTC. Translation: CASTDRGETQYF.

About this clone itself: This CDR3 is also generated by other DNA sequences in the sample. V gene TRBV5-4 combines with J gene TRBJ2-3; 10 positions match TRBD1. Germline assignment: CDR1 SGHNT and CDR2 YYREEE (reference sequence). Unmatched junction bases numbered 1, after V lost 4 bases and J lost 2 bases. CDR3 length: 14 residues. The DNA of the CDR3 is TGTGCCAGCAGCCGACAGGGGGCCACAGATACGCAGTATTTT. Translated, it gives CASSRQGATDTQYF. The variable domain in full, completed from reference TRBV5-4 and TRBJ2-3, reads ETGVTQSPTHLIKTRGQQVTLRCSSQSGHNTVSWYQQALGQGPQFIFQYYREEENGRGNFPPRFSGLQFPNYSSELNVNALELDDSALYLCASSRQGATDTQYFGPGTRLTVL.

CDR3 DNA: TGTGCCAGCAGCCCAGGGTGGGACTACGAGCAGTTCTTC. It translates to CASSPGWDYEQFF. The chain employs TRBV14 and TRBJ2-1, with 7 positions matching TRBD2. Germline V gives CDR1 SGHDN, CDR2 FVKESK. Trimming cost V 4 bases and J 10 bases; bases outside gene matches: 7. The CDR3 spans 13 residues. The entire variable domain, with the rest obtained from reference TRBV14 and TRBJ2-1, is as follows: EAGVTQFPSHSVIEKGQTVTLRCDPISGHDNLYWYRRVMGKEIKFLLHFVKESKQDESGMPNNRFLAERTGGTYSTLKVQPAELEDSGVYFCASSPGWDYEQFFGPGTRLTVL.

This sequence joins TRBV9 and TRBJ2-7; 9 bases line up with TRBD2. The J call is uncertain, as TRBJ2-5 better fits the DNA end. Germline CDR1 reads SGDLS; CDR2 reads YYNGEE. The CDR3 extends over 14 amino acids. CDR3 sequence: CASSPGLATETQYF. The CDR3 DNA reads as TGTGCCAGCAGCCCGGGACTAGCAACGGAGACCCAGTACTTC.

The chain employs TRBV6-6 and TRBJ1-1; weak D call: TRBD1 (5 bases). CDR3 length: 12 residues. V lost 7 bases and J lost 5, with 11 bases in between. CDR1 is MNHNY and CDR2 is SVGAGI in the germline V gene (reference sequence). CDR3 bases: TGTGCCAGCACCTCCCGGGGGACTGAAGCTTTCTTT. Its protein product is CASTSRGTEAFF.

This clone was seen repeatedly, ten times or more. CDR3 in amino acids: CASLRTEYQETQYF. CDR3 sequence (DNA): TGTGCCAGCTTGAGGACAGAATATCAAGAGACCCAGTACTTC. The chain recombines TRBV18 with TRBJ2-5; the D gene is possibly TRBD1 (6 bases). V lost 7 bases and J lost 2, with 14 bases in between. This CDR3 contains 14 residues. Per germline, CDR1 KGHSH and CDR2 LQKENI.

This clone was counted a few times. This sequence joins TRBV20-1 and TRBJ1-1; D ambiguous. Trimming took 6 bases from V and 6 from J, leaving 11 bases between them. The CDR3 is 11 residues long. From germline, CDR1 is DFQATT and CDR2 SNEGSKA (reference sequence). CDR3 loop: CSASSSSEAFF. DNA of the CDR3: TGCAGTGCCAGCTCATCGTCTGAAGCTTTCTTT.

The rearrangement joins TRBV4-2 to TRBJ1-2, with a weak D call TRBD1 (5 bases). Trimming cost V 5 bases and J 2 bases, with 9 bases left between them. Looked up from germline, CDR1 is LGHNA and CDR2 is YNFKEQ. The CDR3 is 13 amino acids. The CDR3 bases are TGTGCCAGCAGCGTCGGGGACAACTATGGCTACACCTTC. As protein: CASSVGDNYGYTF.

This clone showed up just a few times. The CDR3 region has the DNA TGTGCCAGCAGCAGAGACAGGGAACTATATGGCTACACCTTC. Amino acid sequence: CASSRDRELYGYTF. The chain recombines TRBV5-4 with TRBJ1-2; TRBD1 aligns across 7 bases. Germline-derived CDR1 and CDR2 are SGHNT and YYREEE (reference sequence). V lost 4 bases and J lost 5; bases outside the gene matches: 8. The CDR3 covers 14 residues.

This clone was detected ten times or more. The genes are TRBV18 and TRBJ2-5; perhaps TRBD2 as D (5 bases). This CDR3 is 13 amino acids long. The ends were cut back, 6 bases at V and 2 bases at J, with 10 bases in the middle. Germline lookup yields CDR1 KGHSH and CDR2 LQKENI. CDR3 bases: TGTGCCAGCTCCAACGGGGAGCAAGAGACCCAGTACTTC. This gives the protein CASSNGEQETQYF.